The 13 T cell receptor beta chains presented below share a single source sample, sequenced in a study of blood T cell repertoires in COVID-19. Profiling relied on immunoSEQ multiplex PCR, and the TCRdb table lists in-frame clones only, not all of them. The table lists fewer than 350,000 clones, about 90% of them singletons, with 0.95% to 1.1% in the top ten. Sequencing was carried out using PBMCs or T cells enriched from blood (not recorded which). These receptor sequences come from a woman aged 30 to 39 who had been exposed to COVID-19.

The genes are TRBV9 and TRBJ2-2; TRBD2 agrees at 9 bases. This CDR3 is built from 16 residues. Per the germline V gene, CDR1 is SGDLS and CDR2 is YYNGEE. The trim removed 0 bases at V and 0 bases at J, leaving 0 bases unmatched. CDR3 sequence: CASSVGLAANTGELFF. The CDR3, as DNA: TGTGCCAGCAGCGTAGGACTAGCGGCGAACACCGGGGAGCTGTTTTTT.

V is TRBV28 and J is TRBJ1-4; possible D gene TRBD1, 6 bases. This CDR3 region has 15 residues. Trimming pared 4 bases from V and 5 bases from J, leaving 14 bases between. Germline V CDR1 and CDR2: MDHEN, SYDVKM. The CDR3 DNA follows: TGTGCCAGCAGTTACACGGGACACTCAAATGAAAAACTGTTTTTT. This sequence encodes CASSYTGHSNEKLFF.

The V call is TRBV7-3, the J call TRBJ2-5, with 9 bases identical to TRBD1. Germline V lookup: CDR1 SGHTA, CDR2 FQGTGA. J was trimmed by 3 bases and V by 5 bases; bases with no gene match: 4. The CDR3 is 14 amino acids. This CDR3 is CASSRQGDKETQYF. In DNA, the CDR3 is TGTGCCAGCAGCCGACAGGGGGATAAAGAGACCCAGTACTTC.

The sample holds one count of this clone. The genes are TRBV18 and TRBJ2-5, with 9 bases that match TRBD1. The germline V gene encodes CDR1 KGHSH and CDR2 LQKENI. V lost 9 bases, J lost 5 bases, and 7 bases stayed unmatched. The CDR3 covers 13 residues. The CDR3 is CASSWTGEETQYF. The CDR3 DNA is TGTGCCAGTTCCTGGACAGGGGAGGAGACCCAGTACTTC.

This chain joins TRBV28 and TRBJ2-7, with 9 bases lining up with TRBD2. Germline V gene lookup returns CDR1 MDHEN and CDR2 SYDVKM. The ends lost 6 bases at V and 3 bases at J; junction bases unmatched: 3. The CDR3 loop spans 13 amino acids. The CDR3 DNA is TGTGCCAGCAGACCTAGCGGGATCTACGAGCAGTACTTC. It translates to CASRPSGIYEQYF. Full variable domain (rest looked up from reference TRBV28 and TRBJ2-7): DVKVTQSSRYLVKRTGEKVFLECVQDMDHENMFWYRQDPGLGLRLIYFSYDVKMKEKGDIPEGYSVSREKKERFSLILESASTNQTSMYLCASRPSGIYEQYFGPGTRLTVT.

This sequence joins TRBV7-9 and TRBJ2-7; a weak D match, TRBD2 (5 bases). CDR1 is SEHNR and CDR2 is FQNEAQ in the germline V gene (reference sequence). Trimming took 3 bases from V and 4 from J, leaving 13 bases between them. This CDR3 is 14 amino acids long. The CDR3, as DNA: TGTGCCAGCAGCTTCCCGGTGGCGGGTTACGAGCAGTACTTC. Translating it yields CASSFPVAGYEQYF.

The V gene is TRBV7-2, the J gene TRBJ2-7; 8 nucleotides align to TRBD1. Germline V CDR1 and CDR2: SGHTA, FQGNSA. V lost 7 bases, J lost 4 bases, and 12 bases stayed unmatched. The CDR3 is 15 residues long. The CDR3 DNA reads as TGTGCCAGCACCAACCCCGGGACAGGAGAGTACGAGCAGTACTTC. This translates into CASTNPGTGEYEQYF.

This chain uses TRBV27 with TRBJ2-6, with D tentatively TRBD1 (6 bases). V was trimmed by 5 bases and J by 1 base, leaving 21 bases between them. This CDR3 has 19 residues. Per germline, CDR1 MNHEY and CDR2 SMNVEV (reference sequence). The CDR3, as DNA: TGTGCCAGCAGTCCATCTACAGGGTTTGCGTTTTCTGGGGCCAACGTCCTGACTTTC. Translated, it gives CASSPSTGFAFSGANVLTF.

The chain employs TRBV11-2 and TRBJ2-7; 7 bases agree with TRBD1. The length of the CDR3 is 15 residues. Germline V gives CDR1 SGHAT, CDR2 FQNNGV. Trimming cost V 0 bases and J 4 bases; bases outside gene matches: 6. In nucleotides, the CDR3 is TGTGCCAGCAGCTTAGACTCGGACAGGCTATACGAGCAGTACTTC. This gives the protein CASSLDSDRLYEQYF.

In its sample, this clone was seen a few times. The gene calls are TRBV7-3 and TRBJ1-6; TRBD1 might be the D (6 bases). Trimming removed 2 bases from V and 7 bases from J, with 12 bases in between. Germline values: CDR1 SGHTA, CDR2 FQGTGA. This CDR3 region has 15 residues. CDR3 in DNA: TGTGCCAGCAGCTTAGAAACAGGGTGGAATTCACCCCTCCACTTT. Its protein product is CASSLETGWNSPLHF.

The CDR3 here is CSVAGTGILTEAFF. DNA of the CDR3: TGCAGCGTCGCCGGGACAGGGATATTAACTGAAGCTTTCTTT. The chain employs TRBV29-1 and TRBJ1-1, with 9 bases matching TRBD1. The J segment lost 5 bases and the V segment lost 6 bases, leaving 10 bases of the junction unmatched. Looked up from germline, CDR1 is SQVTM and CDR2 is ANQGSEA. The CDR3 spans 14 residues.

V and J are TRBV30 and TRBJ2-3, with D tentatively TRBD1 (6 bases). The CDR3 runs to 13 residues. Germline-derived CDR1 and CDR2 are GTSNPN and SVGIG (reference sequence). Trimming removed 1 base from V and 5 bases from J, with 10 bases in between. The CDR3 sequence: CAWSAIQGDTQYF. CDR3 DNA sequence: TGTGCCTGGAGTGCGATACAGGGAGATACGCAGTATTTT.

This clone was found once. The chain couples TRBV7-6 to TRBJ1-1, with 8 bases matching TRBD1. CDR3 length: 14 amino acids. Trimming at V came to 5 bases and at J to 3 bases, leaving 5 bases not matched to a gene. Germline CDR1 is SGHVS and CDR2 is FNYEAQ. This CDR3 reads CASSPEDRDTEAFF. CDR3 sequence (DNA): TGTGCCAGCAGCCCTGAGGACAGGGACACTGAAGCTTTCTTT.